The clone carrying this T cell receptor beta chain was observed many times. The sample is drawn from a study of blood T cells in healthy people across ages. Through a sample-barcoded 5' primer and a J-beta primer mix, a second PCR was run for about 7 to 12 cycles. TCRdb recomputed calls from the 5' RACE reads with MiXCR, one row per CDR3 protein. This table has about 970,000 distinct CDR3 sequences, 51% appearing once. CDR1 is SGHAT, CDR2 FQNNGV, per germline. V was pared by 4 bases and J by 8 bases, with 16 bases between. The CDR3 consists of 14 residues. The specimen sequenced was blood. The sequence derives from a woman aged 55-70 years in good health. This chain links TRBV11-2 with TRBJ2-3; D is perhaps TRBD1 or TRBD2 (5 bases each). CDR3 region: CASSSPGHGGTQYF. DNA of the CDR3: TGTGCCAGCAGCTCTCCGGGCCATGGGGGTACGCAGTATTTT.